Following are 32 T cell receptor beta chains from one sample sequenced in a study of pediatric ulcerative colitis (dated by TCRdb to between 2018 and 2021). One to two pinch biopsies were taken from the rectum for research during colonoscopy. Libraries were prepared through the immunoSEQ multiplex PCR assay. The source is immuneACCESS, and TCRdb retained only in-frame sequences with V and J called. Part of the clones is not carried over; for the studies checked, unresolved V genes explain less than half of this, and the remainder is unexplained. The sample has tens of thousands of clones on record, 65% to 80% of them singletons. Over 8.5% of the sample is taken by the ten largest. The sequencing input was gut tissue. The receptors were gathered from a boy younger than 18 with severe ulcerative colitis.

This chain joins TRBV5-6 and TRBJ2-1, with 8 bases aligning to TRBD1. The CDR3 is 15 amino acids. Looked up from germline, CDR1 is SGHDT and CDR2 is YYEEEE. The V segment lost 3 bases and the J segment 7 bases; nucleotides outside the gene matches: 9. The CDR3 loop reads CASSSDRGRANEQFF. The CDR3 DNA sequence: TGTGCCAGCAGCTCCGACAGGGGCCGAGCTAATGAGCAGTTCTTC.

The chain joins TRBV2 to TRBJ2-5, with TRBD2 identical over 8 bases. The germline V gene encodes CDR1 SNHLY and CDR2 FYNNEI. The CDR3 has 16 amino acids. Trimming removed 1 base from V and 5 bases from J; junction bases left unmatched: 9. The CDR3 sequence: CASSEGGSGGAETQYF. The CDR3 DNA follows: TGTGCCAGCAGTGAAGGAGGAAGCGGGGGTGCGGAGACCCAGTACTTC.

The CDR3 is CASSKDGNYGYTF. The CDR3 DNA reads TGTGCCAGCAGTAAGGACGGGAACTATGGCTACACCTTC. The V and J genes are TRBV6-6 and TRBJ1-2, with D hard to call. The length of the CDR3 is 13 residues. Trimming removed 5 bases at V and 2 bases at J, with 9 bases between. Germline CDR1 reads MNHNY; CDR2 reads SVGAGI (reference sequence).

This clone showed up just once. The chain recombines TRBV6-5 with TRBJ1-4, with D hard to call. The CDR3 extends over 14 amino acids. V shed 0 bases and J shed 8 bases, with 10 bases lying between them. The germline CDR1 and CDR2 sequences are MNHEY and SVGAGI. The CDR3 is CASSYSRRREKLFF. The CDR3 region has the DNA TGTGCCAGCAGTTACTCGAGGCGCCGGGAAAAACTGTTTTTT.

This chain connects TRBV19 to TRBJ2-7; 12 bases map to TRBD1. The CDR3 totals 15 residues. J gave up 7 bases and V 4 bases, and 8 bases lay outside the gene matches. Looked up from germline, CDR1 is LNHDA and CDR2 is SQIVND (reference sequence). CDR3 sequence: CASSKPGQGAEEQYF. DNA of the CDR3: TGTGCCAGTAGTAAACCGGGACAGGGGGCGGAAGAGCAGTACTTC.

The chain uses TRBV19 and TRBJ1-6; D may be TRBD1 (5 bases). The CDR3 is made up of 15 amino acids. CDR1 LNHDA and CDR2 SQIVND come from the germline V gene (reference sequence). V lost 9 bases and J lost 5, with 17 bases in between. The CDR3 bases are TGTGCCAGCCTCCGGGGCGGCAAAAATAATTCACCCCTCCACTTT. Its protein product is CASLRGGKNNSPLHF.

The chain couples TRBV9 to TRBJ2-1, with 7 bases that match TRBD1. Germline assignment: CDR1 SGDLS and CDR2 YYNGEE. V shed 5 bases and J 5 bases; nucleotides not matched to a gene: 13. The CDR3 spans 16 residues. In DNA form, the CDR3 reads TGTGCCAGCAGGAGAGGGGGTGTCCAGGGGGACAATGAGCAGTTCTTC. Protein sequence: CASRRGGVQGDNEQFF.

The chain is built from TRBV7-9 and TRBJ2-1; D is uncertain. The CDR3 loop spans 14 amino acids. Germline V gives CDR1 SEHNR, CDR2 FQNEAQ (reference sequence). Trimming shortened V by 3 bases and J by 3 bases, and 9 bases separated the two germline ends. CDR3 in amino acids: CASSLSRFYNEQFF. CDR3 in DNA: TGTGCCAGCAGCTTGAGTCGGTTCTACAATGAGCAGTTCTTC. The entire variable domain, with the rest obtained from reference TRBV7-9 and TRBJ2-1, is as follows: DTGVSQNPRHKITKRGQNVTFRCDPISEHNRLYWYRQTLGQGPEFLTYFQNEAQLEKSRLLSDRFSAERPKGSFSTLEIQRTEQGDSAMYLCASSLSRFYNEQFFGPGTRLTVL.

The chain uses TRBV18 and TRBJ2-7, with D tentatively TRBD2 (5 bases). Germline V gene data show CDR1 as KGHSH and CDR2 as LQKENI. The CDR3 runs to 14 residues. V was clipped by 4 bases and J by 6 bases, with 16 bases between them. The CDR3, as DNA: TGTGCCAGCTCACAATTGACCGGGGAGTCCGAGCAGTACTTC. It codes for CASSQLTGESEQYF.

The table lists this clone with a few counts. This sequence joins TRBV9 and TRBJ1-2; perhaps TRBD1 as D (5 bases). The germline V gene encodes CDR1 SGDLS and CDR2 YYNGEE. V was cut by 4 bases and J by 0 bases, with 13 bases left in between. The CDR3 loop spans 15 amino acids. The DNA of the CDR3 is TGTGCCAGCAGCCCCAGGACAACCCCTAACTATGGCTACACCTTC. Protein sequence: CASSPRTTPNYGYTF.

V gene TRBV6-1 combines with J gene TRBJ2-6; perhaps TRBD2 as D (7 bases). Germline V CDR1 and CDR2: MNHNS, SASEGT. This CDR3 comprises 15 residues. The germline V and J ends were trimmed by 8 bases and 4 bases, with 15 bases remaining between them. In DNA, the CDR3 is TGTGCCAGCCACAGGGAGGGGAGGGGGGCCAACGTCCTGACTTTC. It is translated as CASHREGRGANVLTF.

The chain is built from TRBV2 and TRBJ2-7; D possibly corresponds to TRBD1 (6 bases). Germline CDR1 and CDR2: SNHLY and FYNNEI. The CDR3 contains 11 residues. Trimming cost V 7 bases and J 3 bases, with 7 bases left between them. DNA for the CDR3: TGTGCCAGCACAGGGGACTACGAGCAGTACTTC. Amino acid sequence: CASTGDYEQYF.

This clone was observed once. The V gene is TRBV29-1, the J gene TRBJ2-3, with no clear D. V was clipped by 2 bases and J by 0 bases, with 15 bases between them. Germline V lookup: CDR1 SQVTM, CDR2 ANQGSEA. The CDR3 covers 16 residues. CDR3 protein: CSVERRFILSTDTQYF. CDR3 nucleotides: TGCAGCGTTGAAAGAAGGTTTATTCTTAGCACAGATACGCAGTATTTT.

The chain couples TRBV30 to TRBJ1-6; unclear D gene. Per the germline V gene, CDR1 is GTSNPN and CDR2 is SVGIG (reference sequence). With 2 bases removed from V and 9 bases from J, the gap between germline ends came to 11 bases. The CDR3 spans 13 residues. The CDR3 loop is CAWSTGRGSPLHF. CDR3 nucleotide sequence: TGTGCCTGGAGTACCGGCCGGGGTTCACCCCTCCACTTT.

The CDR3 sequence is CASSQDEGRPWSNTIYF. DNA for the CDR3: TGCGCCAGCAGCCAAGATGAGGGGCGGCCGTGGAGTAACACCATATATTTT. V usage is TRBV4-1 and J usage is TRBJ1-3; TRBD1 might be the D (5 bases). The V gene's germline CDR1 is MGHRA and CDR2 YSYEKL. The CDR3 consists of 17 residues. V lost 0 bases and J lost 7, with 19 bases in between.

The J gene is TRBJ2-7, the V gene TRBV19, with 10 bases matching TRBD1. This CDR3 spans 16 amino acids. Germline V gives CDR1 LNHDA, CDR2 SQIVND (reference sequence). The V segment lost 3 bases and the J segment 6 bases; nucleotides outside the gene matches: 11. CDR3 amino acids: CASSIDRGLGSGEQYF. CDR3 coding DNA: TGTGCCAGTAGTATTGACAGGGGGCTAGGGTCTGGCGAGCAGTACTTC.

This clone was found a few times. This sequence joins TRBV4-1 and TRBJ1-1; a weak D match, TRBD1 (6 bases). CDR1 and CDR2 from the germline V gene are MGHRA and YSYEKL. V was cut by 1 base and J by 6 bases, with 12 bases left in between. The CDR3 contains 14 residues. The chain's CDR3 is CASSQGLRTAEAFF. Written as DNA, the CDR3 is TGCGCCAGCAGCCAAGGGCTCCGGACAGCTGAAGCTTTCTTT.

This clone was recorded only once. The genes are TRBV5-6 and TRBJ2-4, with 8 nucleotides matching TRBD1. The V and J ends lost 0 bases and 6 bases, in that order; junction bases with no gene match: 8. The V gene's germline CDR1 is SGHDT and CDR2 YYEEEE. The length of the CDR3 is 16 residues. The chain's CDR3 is CASSLDRGVSGNIQYF. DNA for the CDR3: TGTGCCAGCAGCTTGGACAGGGGGGTTAGCGGAAACATTCAGTACTTC.

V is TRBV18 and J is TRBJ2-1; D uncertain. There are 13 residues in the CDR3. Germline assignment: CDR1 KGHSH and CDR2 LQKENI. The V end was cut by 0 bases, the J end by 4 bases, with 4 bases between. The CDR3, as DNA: TGTGCCAGCTCACCACCCGTTTACAATGAGCAGTTCTTC. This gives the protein CASSPPVYNEQFF.

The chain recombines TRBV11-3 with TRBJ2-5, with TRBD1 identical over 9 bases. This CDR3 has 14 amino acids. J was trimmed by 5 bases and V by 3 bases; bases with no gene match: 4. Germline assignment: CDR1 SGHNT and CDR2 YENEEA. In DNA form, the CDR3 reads TGTGCCAGCAGCTTGGACAGGGGATCGGAGACCCAGTACTTC. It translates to CASSLDRGSETQYF.

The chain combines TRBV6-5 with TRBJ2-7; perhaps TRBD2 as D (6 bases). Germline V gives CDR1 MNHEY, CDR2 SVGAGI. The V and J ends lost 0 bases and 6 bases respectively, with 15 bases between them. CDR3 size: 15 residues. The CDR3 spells CASSYSNGGTGEQYF. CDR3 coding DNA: TGTGCCAGCAGTTACTCGAATGGGGGGACGGGCGAGCAGTACTTC.

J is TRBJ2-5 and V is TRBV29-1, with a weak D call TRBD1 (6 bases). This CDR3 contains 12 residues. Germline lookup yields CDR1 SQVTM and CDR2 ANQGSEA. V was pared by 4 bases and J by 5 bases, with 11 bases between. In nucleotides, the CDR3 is TGCAGCGTTGTATCAGGGGTGGAGACCCAGTACTTC. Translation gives CSVVSGVETQYF.

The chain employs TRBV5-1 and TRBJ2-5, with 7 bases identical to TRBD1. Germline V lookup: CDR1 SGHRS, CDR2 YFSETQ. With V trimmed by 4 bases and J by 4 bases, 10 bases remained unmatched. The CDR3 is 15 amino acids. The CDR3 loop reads CASSLRDRDGETQYF. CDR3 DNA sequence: TGCGCCAGCAGCCTAAGGGACAGAGATGGAGAGACCCAGTACTTC.

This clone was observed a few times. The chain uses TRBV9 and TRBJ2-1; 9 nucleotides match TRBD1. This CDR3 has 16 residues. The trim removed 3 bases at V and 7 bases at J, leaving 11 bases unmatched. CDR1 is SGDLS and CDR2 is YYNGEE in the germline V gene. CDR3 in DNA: TGTGCCAGCAGCGGGCACACCGGGACAGGGAAGAATGAGCAGTTCTTC. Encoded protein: CASSGHTGTGKNEQFF.

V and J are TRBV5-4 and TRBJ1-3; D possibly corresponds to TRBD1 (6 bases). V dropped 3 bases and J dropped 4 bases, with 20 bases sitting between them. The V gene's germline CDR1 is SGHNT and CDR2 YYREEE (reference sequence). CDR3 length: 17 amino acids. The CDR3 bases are TGTGCCAGCAGCTCTGGGTATCAAACAGGGCAAGGAAACACCATATATTTT. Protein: CASSSGYQTGQGNTIYF.

The CDR3: CASSGVSSYNEQFF. The CDR3 DNA reads as TGCGCCAGCAGCGGGGTGAGCTCCTACAATGAGCAGTTCTTC. V and J are TRBV5-1 and TRBJ2-1; D gene uncertain. Trimming took off 4 bases at V and 0 bases at J, with 8 bases between the two ends. The CDR3 has 14 amino acids. Germline CDR1 is SGHRS and CDR2 is YFSETQ.

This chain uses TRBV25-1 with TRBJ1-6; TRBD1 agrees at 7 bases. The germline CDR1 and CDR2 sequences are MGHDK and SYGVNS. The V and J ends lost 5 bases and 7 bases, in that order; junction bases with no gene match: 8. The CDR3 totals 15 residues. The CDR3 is CASSSFQGGNSPLHF. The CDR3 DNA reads TGTGCCAGCAGTTCTTTTCAGGGGGGAAATTCACCCCTCCACTTT.

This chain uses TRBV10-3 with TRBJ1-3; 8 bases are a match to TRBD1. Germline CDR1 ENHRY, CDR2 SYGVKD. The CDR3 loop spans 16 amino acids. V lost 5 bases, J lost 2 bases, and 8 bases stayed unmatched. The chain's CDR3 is CAISSPGQETGNTIYF. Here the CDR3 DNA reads TGTGCCATCAGTTCGCCGGGACAGGAGACTGGAAACACCATATATTTT.

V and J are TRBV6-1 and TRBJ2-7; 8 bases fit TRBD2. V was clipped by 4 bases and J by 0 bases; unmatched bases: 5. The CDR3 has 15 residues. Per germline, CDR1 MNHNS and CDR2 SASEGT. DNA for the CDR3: TGTGCCAGCAGTGTAAGAAGCGGGGGCTCCTACGAGCAGTACTTC. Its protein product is CASSVRSGGSYEQYF.

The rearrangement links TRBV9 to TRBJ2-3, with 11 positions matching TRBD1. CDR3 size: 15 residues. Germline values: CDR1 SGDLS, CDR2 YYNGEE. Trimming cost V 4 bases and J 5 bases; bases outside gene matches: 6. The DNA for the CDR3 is TGTGCCAGCAGCAAACTGGACAGGGGGCTAGATACGCAGTATTTT. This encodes CASSKLDRGLDTQYF. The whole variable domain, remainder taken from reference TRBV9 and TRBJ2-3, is DSGVTQTPKHLITATGQRVTLRCSPRSGDLSVYWYQQSLDQGLQFLIQYYNGEERAKGNILERFSAQQFPDLHSELNLSSLELGDSALYFCASSKLDRGLDTQYFGPGTRLTVL.

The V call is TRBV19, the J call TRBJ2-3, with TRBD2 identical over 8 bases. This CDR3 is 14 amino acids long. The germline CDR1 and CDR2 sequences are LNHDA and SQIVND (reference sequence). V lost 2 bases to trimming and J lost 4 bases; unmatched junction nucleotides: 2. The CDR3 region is CASSIRGGADTQYF. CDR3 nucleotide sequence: TGTGCCAGTAGTATACGGGGGGGCGCAGATACGCAGTATTTT.

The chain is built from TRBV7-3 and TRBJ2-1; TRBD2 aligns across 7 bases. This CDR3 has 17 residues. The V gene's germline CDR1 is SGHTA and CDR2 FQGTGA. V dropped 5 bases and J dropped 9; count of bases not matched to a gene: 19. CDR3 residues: CASSLQAGTMRVGEQFF. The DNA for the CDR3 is TGTGCCAGCAGCCTTCAGGCCGGGACTATGAGGGTGGGTGAGCAGTTCTTC.